One sample yielded the 28 T cell receptor beta chains listed below, sequenced in a study of T-cell memory formation after mild COVID-19. Via MiXCR, TCRdb re-called the 5' RACE reads, giving one row per CDR3 protein. The repertoire includes 190,000 or so distinct CDR3 sequences, about 10% of them detected once, and under 3.5% sits in the top ten. The sequenced material came from PBMCs or a T cell subset sorted from them (not recorded which). These receptors originate from a man between 18 and 29 years old who had mild COVID-19 (a few samples of this study predate the infection). Cell type and time point are not known.

This clonotype turned up a few times. The chain recombines TRBV28 with TRBJ2-1; the D is unclear. The CDR3 is 15 residues long. Germline values: CDR1 MDHEN, CDR2 SYDVKM. V was clipped by 3 bases and J by 4 bases, with 13 bases between them. This CDR3 reads CASSFSLALYNEQFF. In nucleotides, the CDR3 is TGTGCCAGCAGTTTCTCGCTGGCCCTTTACAATGAGCAGTTCTTC.

This clonotype was recorded many times. The chain recombines TRBV5-1 with TRBJ2-7; 8 bases agree with TRBD1. The CDR3 sequence is 14 residues long. V lost 1 base, J lost 2 bases, and 2 bases stayed unmatched. From germline, CDR1 is SGHRS and CDR2 YFSETQ. CDR3 protein: CASSLRQGTYEQYV. The CDR3 bases are TGCGCCAGCAGCTTGAGACAGGGGACCTACGAGCAGTACGTC.

This chain links TRBV7-2 with TRBJ2-2; D may be TRBD1 or TRBD2 (5 bases each). This CDR3 contains 15 residues. V was trimmed by 5 bases and J by 5 bases, leaving 15 bases between them. CDR1 is SGHTA and CDR2 is FQGNSA in the germline V gene. The CDR3: CASSLRGTRTGELFF. The CDR3 nucleotides read TGTGCCAGCAGCCTCCGGGGCACGAGGACCGGGGAGCTGTTTTTT.

The genes are TRBV6-2 or TRBV6-3 and TRBJ2-3, with TRBD2 identical over 8 bases. There are 16 residues in the CDR3. Germline-derived CDR1 and CDR2 are MNHEY and SVGEGT. Trimming took 11 bases from V and 2 from J; bases not matched to a gene: 15. Here the CDR3 reads CAHRSGTRGATDTQYF. In DNA form, the CDR3 reads TGTGCCCACAGGTCCGGGACTAGGGGGGCCACAGATACGCAGTATTTT.

The chain carries TRBV24-1 and TRBJ2-3; D is unclear. This CDR3 has 12 amino acids. Germline V gene lookup returns CDR1 KGHDR and CDR2 SFDVKD. The V end was cut by 3 bases, the J end by 3 bases, with 3 bases between. The CDR3 reads CATSDRTDTQYF. CDR3 nucleotides: TGTGCCACCAGTGATCGAACAGATACGCAGTATTTT.

The V call is TRBV2, the J call TRBJ2-7; tentatively, D is TRBD2 (6 bases). The germline V gene encodes CDR1 SNHLY and CDR2 FYNNEI. Deletions cut 7 bases from V and 0 bases from J, with 10 bases between. CDR3 length equals 13 residues. CDR3 residues: CASNRGSSYEQYF. The CDR3 nucleotides are TGTGCCAGCAATCGGGGGAGCTCCTACGAGCAGTACTTC.

This clonotype occurred a few times. The V gene is TRBV9, the J gene TRBJ2-3; a weak D match, TRBD1 (6 bases). This CDR3 is 15 amino acids long. V lost 2 bases and J 2 bases, leaving 12 bases between the germline ends. Germline CDR1 and CDR2: SGDLS and YYNGEE. CDR3 sequence: CASSVAQGITDTQYF. The CDR3 bases are TGTGCCAGCAGCGTTGCACAGGGAATCACAGATACGCAGTATTTT.

This clonotype has more than one count but fewer than ten. Here the CDR3 reads CAIGGTGTGSSTDTQYF. CDR3 nucleotides: TGTGCCATCGGGGGAACCGGGACAGGCAGTAGCACAGATACGCAGTATTTT. The rearrangement links TRBV10-3 to TRBJ2-3, with 8 bases that match TRBD1. The CDR3 has 17 amino acids. Germline trimming cut 8 bases from V and 0 bases from J; bases unmatched to any gene: 13. Per germline, CDR1 ENHRY and CDR2 SYGVKD.

The table lists this clonotype with many counts. The chain employs TRBV5-1 and TRBJ2-1, with D possibly being TRBD2 (7 bases). V lost 2 bases and J 5 bases, leaving 14 bases between the germline ends. There are 15 residues in the CDR3. CDR1 is SGHRS and CDR2 is YFSETQ in the germline V gene. This chain's CDR3 is CASSFERGDNNEQFF. In nucleotides, the CDR3 is TGCGCCAGCAGCTTCGAACGGGGGGACAACAATGAGCAGTTCTTC.

This clonotype was observed at least ten times. This chain links TRBV12-3 or TRBV12-4 with TRBJ2-2; D is unresolved. There are 13 residues in the CDR3. V lost 8 bases to trimming and J lost 1 base, with 8 bases between them. CDR3 amino acids: CASFQENTGELFF. Written as DNA, the CDR3 is TGTGCCAGCTTCCAGGAGAACACCGGGGAGCTGTTTTTT.

The rearrangement links TRBV29-1 to TRBJ2-3; 8 positions match TRBD2. The V gene end was trimmed by 5 bases and the J gene end by 1 base; junction bases not matched to a gene: 2. Germline V CDR1 and CDR2: SQVTM, ANQGSEA. The CDR3 has 13 amino acids. In DNA form, the CDR3 reads TGCAGCGTTAGGCGGGGGGGCACAGATACGCAGTATTTT. Its translation: CSVRRGGTDTQYF.

V usage is TRBV5-1 and J usage is TRBJ2-5, with D possibly being TRBD1 or TRBD2 (5 bases each). CDR3 length: 15 amino acids. Germline CDR1 reads SGHRS; CDR2 reads YFSETQ. Between the trimmed V and J ends, which lost 4 bases and 4 bases, there was a span of 17 bases. The CDR3 protein is CASSPRGQDLETQYF. CDR3 nucleotide sequence: TGCGCCAGCAGCCCTCGGGGCCAAGATTTAGAGACCCAGTACTTC.

This clonotype was observed a few times. The DNA for the CDR3 is TGTGCCAGCAGCCCGGGACTAGCGGGGGGCCACGAGCAGTACTTC. It codes for CASSPGLAGGHEQYF. The chain carries TRBV4-2 and TRBJ2-7, with 15 bases that match TRBD2. Germline values: CDR1 LGHNA, CDR2 YNFKEQ. The V segment lost 4 bases and the J segment 5 bases; nucleotides outside the gene matches: 3. The CDR3 sequence is 15 residues long.

For this clonotype: The junction departs from the called germline gene at one end, perhaps through a read error. V usage is TRBV28 and J usage is TRBJ2-7; D may be TRBD1 (6 bases). Germline CDR1 and CDR2: MDHEN and SYDVKM. This CDR3 region has 13 residues. This CDR3 reads CASCLDSSYEQYF. CDR3 coding DNA: TGTGCCAGCTGTTTGGACAGCTCCTACGAGCAGTACTTC.

The chain couples TRBV5-1 to TRBJ1-1; no clear D gene. The germline V gene has CDR1 SGHRS and CDR2 YFSETQ. Trimming pared 4 bases from V and 0 bases from J, leaving 13 bases between. This CDR3 spans 15 amino acids. The CDR3 DNA is TGCGCCAGCAGCCTGTCGACGGAGTTGAACACTGAAGCTTTCTTT. Its translation is CASSLSTELNTEAFF.

V usage is TRBV12-3 or TRBV12-4 and J usage is TRBJ2-1; D assignment may be TRBD1 or TRBD2 (6 bases each). V dropped 7 bases and J dropped 5 bases, with 15 bases sitting between them. The CDR3 length is 14 residues. DNA of the CDR3: TGTGCCAGCACCGCGTTGGGGGGCCACAATGAGCAGTTCTTC. Its translation is CASTALGGHNEQFF.

J is TRBJ2-2 and V is TRBV7-9; D call uncertain. The germline V and J ends were trimmed by 3 bases and 2 bases, with 10 bases remaining between them. The CDR3 runs 15 residues. Germline V gene lookup returns CDR1 SEHNR and CDR2 FQNEAQ (reference sequence). The CDR3 loop reads CASSLGDSNTGELFF. CDR3 nucleotide sequence: TGTGCCAGCAGCTTGGGTGACTCAAACACCGGGGAGCTGTTTTTT. Together with reference TRBV7-9 and TRBJ2-2, the CDR3 gives the full variable domain: DTGVSQNPRHKITKRGQNVTFRCDPISEHNRLYWYRQTLGQGPEFLTYFQNEAQLEKSRLLSDRFSAERPKGSFSTLEIQRTEQGDSAMYLCASSLGDSNTGELFFGEGSRLTVL.

This clonotype was recorded at least ten times. The rearrangement links TRBV4-3 to TRBJ2-3; TRBD2 aligns across 13 bases. The trim removed 4 bases at V and 6 bases at J, leaving 10 bases unmatched. Germline CDR1 reads LGHNA; CDR2 reads YSLEER. The CDR3 runs 17 residues. Here the CDR3 reads CASSRSGLAGSLDTQYF. DNA for the CDR3: TGCGCCAGCAGCCGGTCGGGACTAGCGGGGTCGCTGGATACGCAGTATTTT.

This clonotype has only a few counts. V is TRBV27 and J is TRBJ2-1; 9 nucleotides line up with TRBD1. V dropped 2 bases and J dropped 3; count of bases not matched to a gene: 5. In germline, CDR1 is MNHEY, CDR2 SMNVEV (reference sequence). CDR3 length: 16 amino acids. In nucleotides, the CDR3 is TGTGCCAGCAGTTTAGGGACAGGGTCGTACTACAATGAGCAGTTCTTC. Its protein product is CASSLGTGSYYNEQFF.

CDR3 sequence reads: CASSESGSTGTQYF. The CDR3 coding sequence is TGCGCCAGCAGTGAGTCCGGTAGCACCGGGACCCAGTACTTC. The V gene is TRBV10-1, the J gene TRBJ2-5; D call uncertain. The CDR3 is 14 amino acids. Germline CDR1 WNHNN, CDR2 SYGVQD (reference sequence). The V end lost 0 bases, the J end lost 7 bases, and 12 bases lay between the germline ends.

The CDR3 DNA reads TGTGCCAGCAGCAAGCCTCGGGGGGTAATGAACACTGAAGCTTTCTTT. Amino acid sequence: CASSKPRGVMNTEAFF. This chain connects TRBV7-9 to TRBJ1-1; perhaps TRBD1 as D (5 bases). Trimming removed 5 bases at V and 0 bases at J, with 16 bases between. The CDR3 contains 16 residues. Germline loops: CDR1 SEHNR, CDR2 FQNEAQ (reference sequence).

J is TRBJ1-2 and V is TRBV5-6; no reliable D call. The V end lost 1 base, the J end lost 8 bases, and 12 bases lay between the germline ends. CDR3 size: 13 residues. The germline gives CDR1 SGHDT, CDR2 YYEEEE. The DNA for the CDR3 is TGTGCCAGCAGCTTGATGGGCCTGCGGGGCTACACCTTC. Translating gives CASSLMGLRGYTF. Using reference TRBV5-6 and TRBJ1-2 for the parts outside the CDR3, the full variable domain is DAGVTQSPTHLIKTRGQQVTLRCSPKSGHDTVSWYQQALGQGPQFIFQYYEEEERQRGNFPDRFSGHQFPNYSSELNVNALLLGDSALYLCASSLMGLRGYTFGSGTRLTVV.

The CDR3 reads CATSGGELSGANVLTF. The CDR3 region has the DNA TGTGCCACCAGCGGCGGGGAACTATCTGGGGCCAACGTCCTGACTTTC. This chain joins TRBV15 and TRBJ2-6; TRBD2 might be the D (6 bases). CDR1 LNHNV and CDR2 YYDKDF come from the germline V gene (reference sequence). The CDR3 spans 16 residues. V was trimmed by 5 bases and J by 1 base, leaving 12 bases between them.

The chain carries TRBV5-1 and TRBJ2-1; D not certain. Per the germline V gene, CDR1 is SGHRS and CDR2 is YFSETQ. V was clipped by 0 bases and J by 8 bases, with 15 bases between them. The CDR3 is 15 residues long. CDR3 sequence (DNA): TGCGCCAGCAGCTTGGCACCGGTCCCCCAGGATGAGCAGTTCTTC. Translation: CASSLAPVPQDEQFF.

In its sample, this clonotype was seen a few times. This chain uses TRBV7-3 with TRBJ2-3; TRBD2 is a possible D gene (7 bases). CDR3 length: 15 amino acids. V lost 5 bases to trimming and J lost 5 bases, with 17 bases between them. Germline CDR1 reads SGHTA; CDR2 reads FQGTGA. The CDR3 DNA follows: TGTGCCAGCAGCCCCAGCCGGGGGGCGGGAGATACGCAGTATTTT. As protein: CASSPSRGAGDTQYF.

The chain combines TRBV6-1 with TRBJ2-1; 10 bases line up with TRBD2. V gave up 6 bases and J gave up 7 bases; unmatched junction bases: 3. The germline CDR1 and CDR2 sequences are MNHNS and SASEGT. The CDR3 is 13 residues long. Written as DNA, the CDR3 is TGTGCCAGCAGGACTAGCGGGTTAAATGAGCAGTTCTTC. This encodes CASRTSGLNEQFF.

This clonotype showed up just a few times. The rearrangement links TRBV18 to TRBJ1-5; D unclear. Germline V gene sequence: CDR1 KGHSH, CDR2 LQKENI. Trimming removed 2 bases from V and 3 bases from J, with 11 bases in between. The CDR3 runs to 15 residues. The CDR3 DNA follows: TGTGCCAGCTCACCAGGCGGCGGGTACAATCAGCCCCAGCATTTT. The encoded protein is CASSPGGGYNQPQHF.

This clonotype occurred a few times. J is TRBJ2-5 and V is TRBV2; TRBD1 is a possible D gene (5 bases). The CDR3 runs to 14 residues. CDR1 and CDR2 from the germline V gene are SNHLY and FYNNEI. Trimming removed 8 bases from V and 5 bases from J, with 18 bases in between. CDR3: CASSRTTSGETQYF. DNA of the CDR3: TGTGCCAGCTCAAGGACAACCTCCGGGGAGACCCAGTACTTC.